The source of this TCR beta chain is a study of neurological immune-mediated disorders. Where libraries were unsorted, they were derived from 2 million PBMCs stored at -80 degrees C. The cDNA was synthesized by 5'RACE incorporating 10-nucleotide random UMIs. One entry per CDR3 protein results from TCRdb running MiXCR on the 5' RACE reads. The sample gives tens of thousands of distinct CDR3 sequences, approximately 4.5% of which show up once; 5.7% is in the top ten. Germline CDR1 is SGHTA and CDR2 is FQGTGA. CDR3 size: 13 residues. V was cut by 0 bases and J by 1 base, with 3 bases left in between. This clonotype has at least ten counts.

This sequence originates from a woman aged 55-69 years with multiple sclerosis. This rearrangement joins TRBV7-3 to TRBJ1-1; no clear D gene. Source material: PBMCs. The CDR3 loop is CASSLTGNTEAFF. CDR3 in DNA: TGTGCCAGCAGCTTAACCGGGAACACTGAAGCTTTCTTT.